Listed below are T cell receptor beta chains from one sample, sequenced in a study of shared clonotypes between healthy human individuals. This table comes from immunoSEQ multiplex PCR, and its TCRdb copy is limited to in-frame clones, with some not included. This repertoire shows hundreds of thousands of clones, approximately 96% found once; its top ten account for 0.11%. What was sequenced was naive CD8+ T cells sorted from blood. Receptors originate from a woman aged 25 to 39 in good health. The CDR3 runs from the conserved cysteine through the conserved F or W. D genes are given only for firm matches. A clone size is listed for some rows: how often the clone was seen (once, few, many), or a class if it is expanded.

cdr3_aa | cdr3_nt | j_call | d_call | clone_size | cdr3_length | v_call
CASSEGTAYEQYF | TGTGCCAGCAGTGAAGGCACTGCCTACGAGCAGTACTTC | TRBJ2-7 | NA | NA | 13 | TRBV6-1
CASSFELAGAGVEQFF | TGTGCCAGCAGTTTTGAGCTAGCGGGGGCCGGGGTCGAGCAGTTCTTC | TRBJ2-1 | TRBD2 | NA | 16 | TRBV2
CASSLGRDTQYF | TGTGCCAGCAGCTTAGGTCGGGATACGCAGTATTTT | TRBJ2-3 | NA | NA | 12 | TRBV7-6
CASSIGTGIMNTEAFF | TGTGCCAGTAGTATAGGGACAGGGATCATGAACACTGAAGCTTTCTTT | TRBJ1-1 | TRBD1 | NA | 16 | TRBV19
CASSIVATGDPGYTF | TGTGCCAGTAGTATAGTCGCGACGGGGGATCCTGGCTACACCTTC | TRBJ1-2 | NA | NA | 15 | TRBV19
CASSFGGSDGYTF | TGTGCCAGCAGCTTCGGGGGCTCGGATGGCTACACCTTC | TRBJ1-2 | NA | NA | 13 | TRBV5-6
CASGHRGGTEAFF | TGTGCCAGCGGTCATAGGGGGGGCACTGAAGCTTTCTTT | TRBJ1-1 | NA | NA | 13 | TRBV27
CASSIVSGTVYNEQFF | TGTGCCAGTAGTATCGTTAGCGGAACCGTTTACAATGAGCAGTTCTTC | TRBJ2-1 | NA | NA | 16 | TRBV19
CASSLGFREGDEQYF | TGTGCCAGCAGCTTGGGATTTCGGGAAGGGGACGAGCAGTACTTC | TRBJ2-7 | NA | NA | 15 | TRBV5-4
CAWTGTGGTGANVLTF | TGTGCCTGGACCGGGACAGGGGGAACCGGGGCCAACGTCCTGACTTTC | TRBJ2-6 | TRBD1 | NA | 16 | TRBV30
CASSFVGTASGNTIYF | TGTGCCAGCAGTTTTGTCGGAACTGCCTCTGGAAACACCATATATTTT | TRBJ1-3 | NA | NA | 16 | TRBV28
CASRVTWVSYEQYF | TGTGCCAGCCGGGTTACTTGGGTCTCCTACGAGCAGTACTTC | TRBJ2-7 | NA | NA | 14 | TRBV6-4
CASSLDREDTGELFF | TGCGCCAGCAGCCTGGACAGGGAGGACACCGGGGAGCTGTTTTTT | TRBJ2-2 | TRBD1 | NA | 15 | TRBV4-1
CSVQGGRSSYNEQFF | TGCAGCGTTCAGGGTGGGCGGAGTTCCTACAATGAGCAGTTCTTC | TRBJ2-1 | NA | NA | 15 | TRBV29-1
CASSLAGRTGELFF | TGTGCCAGCAGCTTGGCGGGGCGGACCGGGGAGCTGTTTTTT | TRBJ2-2 | NA | once | 14 | TRBV11-2
CASSSRDLASGTFDEQFF | TGTGCCAGCAGCTCAAGGGACCTCGCTAGCGGGACTTTCGATGAGCAGTTCTTC | TRBJ2-1 | TRBD2 | NA | 18 | TRBV11-2
CASSYSAVGAEQYF | TGTGCCAGCAGTTACTCCGCTGTGGGGGCCGAGCAGTACTTC | TRBJ2-7 | NA | NA | 14 | TRBV6-5
CSVVRDLGAFF | TGCAGCGTTGTCCGGGACTTAGGAGCTTTCTTT | TRBJ1-1 | NA | few | 11 | TRBV29-1
CASSLSSPHTDTQYF | TGTGCCAGCAGTTTATCATCCCCACACACAGATACGCAGTATTTT | TRBJ2-3 | NA | NA | 15 | TRBV27
CASSLSANNEQFF | TGTGCCAGCAGCTTAAGCGCGAACAATGAGCAGTTCTTC | TRBJ2-1 | NA | once | 13 | TRBV5-6
CASSLFLGNQPQHF | TGTGCCAGCAGTTTATTCCTTGGCAATCAGCCCCAGCATTTT | TRBJ1-5 | NA | NA | 14 | TRBV27
CASSLGSTSEQYF | TGTGCCAGCAGCTTGGGGAGCACATCCGAGCAGTACTTC | TRBJ2-7 | NA | NA | 13 | TRBV11-2
CASSLTDRGETDTQYF | TGTGCCAGCAGTTTAACAGACAGGGGAGAAACGGATACGCAGTATTTT | TRBJ2-3 | TRBD1 | NA | 16 | TRBV27
CASSLSGPYEQYF | TGTGCCAGCAGTTTATCAGGTCCCTACGAGCAGTACTTC | TRBJ2-7 | NA | once | 13 | TRBV27
CSALIVYGGRTQETQYF | TGCAGCGCGCTAATCGTGTACGGGGGCCGGACTCAAGAGACCCAGTACTTC | TRBJ2-5 | NA | NA | 17 | TRBV29-1
CASSPSYSMREKNEQFF | TGTGCCAGCAGTCCGTCCTATTCGATGCGGGAAAAGAATGAGCAGTTCTTC | TRBJ2-1 | NA | NA | 17 | TRBV27
CASSLSVGSNEQYF | TGTGCCAGCAGTTTGTCCGTCGGAAGCAACGAGCAGTACTTC | TRBJ2-7 | NA | NA | 14 | TRBV27
CASIGAGAGYTF | TGTGCCAGCATAGGTGCGGGTGCTGGCTACACCTTC | TRBJ1-2 | NA | NA | 12 | TRBV28
CAISRDLTEDTQYF | TGTGCCATCAGTAGGGATTTGACGGAGGATACGCAGTATTTT | TRBJ2-3 | NA | once | 14 | TRBV10-3
CASTTGNPGAEAFF | TGTGCCAGCACTACAGGGAACCCTGGGGCTGAAGCTTTCTTT | TRBJ1-1 | NA | few | 14 | TRBV6-5
CASSPDRVFMGYEQYF | TGTGCCAGCAGCCCGGACAGGGTTTTCATGGGATACGAGCAGTACTTC | TRBJ2-7 | TRBD1 | NA | 16 | TRBV5-4
CASRVAGAHEQFF | TGTGCCAGTAGGGTAGCGGGAGCGCATGAGCAGTTCTTC | TRBJ2-1 | TRBD2 | NA | 13 | TRBV19
CARSLVRREGSYNEQFF | TGTGCCAGAAGCTTGGTGCGGCGGGAGGGGTCCTACAATGAGCAGTTCTTC | TRBJ2-1 | TRBD2 | once | 17 | TRBV5-3
CAISNLNYNEQFF | TGTGCCATCAGTAATCTAAACTACAATGAGCAGTTCTTC | TRBJ2-1 | NA | NA | 13 | TRBV10-3
CASSPRAGWGTGELFF | TGTGCCAGCAGCCCCCGAGCGGGTTGGGGGACCGGGGAGCTGTTTTTT | TRBJ2-2 | NA | NA | 16 | TRBV14
CASSHAPGYEQYF | TGTGCCAGCAGCCACGCCCCGGGCTACGAGCAGTACTTC | TRBJ2-7 | NA | NA | 13 | TRBV13
CATSRALLAGYQETQYF | TGTGCCACCAGCAGAGCACTACTAGCGGGGTACCAAGAGACCCAGTACTTC | TRBJ2-5 | TRBD2 | NA | 17 | TRBV15
CASRRGDGHEQYF | TGTGCCAGCAGGAGGGGAGATGGGCACGAGCAGTACTTC | TRBJ2-7 | NA | few | 13 | TRBV6-1
CASSFGVQSYEQYF | TGTGCCAGCAGTTTCGGGGTTCAATCCTACGAGCAGTACTTC | TRBJ2-7 | NA | NA | 14 | TRBV28
CASSSYSGTRENEQFF | TGTGCCAGCAGTTCATATAGCGGGACGAGGGAGAATGAGCAGTTCTTC | TRBJ2-1 | TRBD2 | NA | 16 | TRBV27
CASSFRIWETQYF | TGTGCCAGCAGTTTTCGAATTTGGGAGACCCAGTACTTC | TRBJ2-5 | NA | once | 13 | TRBV27
CASSQRQGVDQPQHF | TGTGCCAGCAGCCAAAGACAGGGAGTGGATCAGCCCCAGCATTTT | TRBJ1-5 | TRBD1 | NA | 15 | TRBV4-2
CASSLGMAGGFSNQPQHF | TGTGCCAGCAGCTTAGGTATGGCAGGGGGATTTAGCAATCAGCCCCAGCATTTT | TRBJ1-5 | TRBD1 | NA | 18 | TRBV7-8
CASSTWTGGDQPQHF | TGTGCCAGTAGTACATGGACAGGGGGCGATCAGCCCCAGCATTTT | TRBJ1-5 | TRBD1 | NA | 15 | TRBV19